The 29 T cell receptor beta chains reported below all come from one sample, sequenced in a study of CD8+CD57+ T cells in acquired aplastic anemia. Genomic DNA was employed as the template in profiling TCR beta VDJ and CDR3. Each CDR3 protein is one row after TCRdb ran MiXCR on the reads. The table includes 90,000 to 130,000 distinct CDR3 sequences, approximately 48% detected once. The sequenced sample consisted of sorted CD4+, CD8+, or CD8+CD57+ T cells (not recorded which) from PBMCs. The receptors derive from a human donor in good health, serving as a control.

In this sample, this clonotype turned up many times. The chain links TRBV11-1 to TRBJ2-1; 7 positions agree with TRBD1. The J segment lost 6 bases and the V segment lost 5 bases, leaving 10 bases of the junction unmatched. This CDR3 is built from 15 residues. Looked up from germline, CDR1 is SGHAT and CDR2 is FQDESV (reference sequence). CDR3 bases: TGTGCCAGCAGCCAGAGTCCGGGACAGATCAATGAGCAGTTCTTC. It is translated as CASSQSPGQINEQFF.

This clonotype was recorded many times. The chain combines TRBV6-6 with TRBJ1-1; D ambiguous. Trimming cost V 6 bases and J 10 bases, with 21 bases left between them. Per the germline V gene, CDR1 is MNHNY and CDR2 is SVGAGI (reference sequence). CDR3 length: 14 residues. CDR3 protein: CASSRIASIRGAFF. The CDR3 coding sequence is TGTGCCAGCAGCCGTATCGCTTCAATACGAGGAGCTTTCTTT.

V and J are TRBV20-1 and TRBJ2-7; no clear D gene. The CDR3 has 14 residues. V lost 6 bases to trimming and J lost 3 bases, with 18 bases between them. The germline gives CDR1 DFQATT, CDR2 SNEGSKA (reference sequence). The CDR3 spells CSASPVETIYEQYF. In DNA, the CDR3 is TGCAGTGCCAGCCCGGTGGAAACAATCTACGAGCAGTACTTC.

This clonotype was found a few times. A much larger clone lies a single base off, so this may be a read error. V is TRBV4-3 and J is TRBJ1-6, with D possibly TRBD1 on 5 matching bases. The CDR3 has 15 amino acids. Per the germline V gene, CDR1 is LGHNA and CDR2 is YSLEER. Trimming stripped 1 base from V and 9 bases from J, with 13 bases between. For the CDR3, the DNA is TGCGCCAGCAGCCAAGTTCCGGGACTTAGTTCACCCCTCCACTTT. Protein sequence: CASSQVPGLSSPLHF.

V usage is TRBV7-3 and J usage is TRBJ2-7; D may be TRBD2 (6 bases). CDR3 length equals 17 residues. V lost 5 bases, J lost 2 bases, and 22 bases lay in between. Germline CDR1 reads SGHTA; CDR2 reads FQGTGA. The CDR3 region is CASSVEDRRGAAYEQYF. CDR3 coding DNA: TGTGCCAGCAGCGTTGAAGATCGGAGGGGCGCCGCCTACGAGCAGTACTTC.

The rearrangement links TRBV13 to TRBJ1-3, with 8 nucleotides matching TRBD1. Trimming at V came to 6 bases and at J to 2 bases, leaving 3 bases not matched to a gene. Germline loops: CDR1 PRHDT, CDR2 FYEKMQ (reference sequence). The length of the CDR3 is 14 residues. CDR3 in amino acids: CASRKQGAGNTIYF. The CDR3 nucleotides read TGTGCCAGCAGAAAACAGGGGGCTGGAAACACCATATATTTT.

The rearrangement uses TRBV25-1 and TRBJ2-7; 9 bases map to TRBD1. The CDR3 consists of 14 residues. In germline, CDR1 is MGHDK, CDR2 SYGVNS. The trim removed 4 bases at V and 5 bases at J, leaving 6 bases unmatched. CDR3 sequence (DNA): TGTGCCAGCAGTGGGGGGGACAGGGATCACGAGCAGTACTTC. It specifies CASSGGDRDHEQYF.

This clonotype has just one count. The J gene is TRBJ2-7, the V gene TRBV10-3; no definite D call. The germline CDR1 and CDR2 sequences are ENHRY and SYGVKD. The CDR3 length is 12 residues. Trimming took 6 bases from V and 4 from J, leaving 10 bases between them. CDR3 protein: CAIREFGYEQYF. CDR3 DNA sequence: TGTGCCATCAGGGAATTTGGGTACGAGCAGTACTTC.

This rearrangement joins TRBV19 to TRBJ1-6, with a tentative D call TRBD1 (5 bases). The V end was cut by 3 bases, the J end by 10 bases, with 13 bases between. Per germline, CDR1 LNHDA and CDR2 SQIVND (reference sequence). The CDR3 covers 14 residues. CDR3 sequence: CASSISGAQSPLHF. Here the CDR3 DNA reads TGTGCCAGTAGTATTTCTGGGGCCCAATCACCCCTCCACTTT.

This chain links TRBV20-1 with TRBJ1-2, with D perhaps matching TRBD1 (6 bases). Germline V gene sequence: CDR1 DFQATT, CDR2 SNEGSKA (reference sequence). This CDR3 spans 14 amino acids. The V gene lost 1 base and the J gene lost 7 bases, with 16 bases spanning the gap. CDR3 DNA sequence: TGCAGTGCTAGAGTGGGGGGGCGCAGAAGTGGCTACACCTTC. Encoded protein: CSARVGGRRSGYTF.

The rearrangement joins TRBV7-9 to TRBJ1-6; possibly TRBD1 for D (6 bases). The germline gives CDR1 SEHNR, CDR2 FQNEAQ (reference sequence). The CDR3 contains 14 residues. The V gene lost 1 base and the J gene lost 9 bases, with 10 bases spanning the gap. Written as DNA, the CDR3 is TGTGCCAGCAGCTTAGACGGACAGATTTCACCCCTCCACTTT. Protein product: CASSLDGQISPLHF.

This clonotype was seen only a few times. This chain links TRBV7-3 with TRBJ2-5; 9 bases are a match to TRBD1. J was trimmed by 4 bases and V by 4 bases; bases with no gene match: 7. Germline CDR1 and CDR2: SGHTA and FQGTGA. The CDR3 is 15 amino acids. CDR3 region: CASSSQGASGETQYF. CDR3 nucleotide sequence: TGTGCCAGCAGCTCACAGGGGGCGAGTGGAGAGACCCAGTACTTC.

This clonotype was seen once. The chain combines TRBV29-1 with TRBJ2-1; D is uncertain. The CDR3 covers 11 residues. Germline CDR1 reads SQVTM; CDR2 reads ANQGSEA. Trimming took off 3 bases at V and 1 base at J, with 1 base between the two ends. CDR3 sequence (DNA): TGCAGCGTTGAGTCCTACAATGAGCAGTTCTTC. Translated: CSVESYNEQFF.

This clonotype was found a few times. The V call is TRBV2, the J call TRBJ1-2; D call uncertain. V was pared by 5 bases and J by 0 bases, with 7 bases between. CDR1 and CDR2 from the germline V gene are SNHLY and FYNNEI. This CDR3 contains 13 residues. The CDR3 here is CASSSEANYGYTF. In DNA, the CDR3 is TGTGCCAGCAGTTCTGAAGCTAACTATGGCTACACCTTC.

This clonotype was found many times. J is TRBJ2-7 and V is TRBV3-1, with TRBD1 identical over 7 bases. This CDR3 is built from 15 residues. Germline-derived CDR1 and CDR2 are LGHDT and YNNKEL (reference sequence). Trimming removed 1 base from V and 1 base from J; junction bases left unmatched: 4. This CDR3 reads CASSQGLGQSYEQYF. The CDR3 nucleotides read TGTGCCAGCAGCCAAGGCTTGGGACAGTCCTACGAGCAGTACTTC.

The V call is TRBV20-1, the J call TRBJ2-7; 7 nucleotides match TRBD1. The CDR3 sequence is 14 residues long. Germline lookup yields CDR1 DFQATT and CDR2 SNEGSKA (reference sequence). Trimming cost V 4 bases and J 4 bases; bases outside gene matches: 10. This chain's CDR3 is CSATPTGDQYEQYF. The DNA for the CDR3 is TGCAGTGCTACACCTACAGGGGATCAGTACGAGCAGTACTTC.

This clonotype has a count of ten or more. The chain couples TRBV9 to TRBJ2-7; 8 nucleotides match TRBD2. V lost 0 bases to trimming and J lost 2 bases; unmatched junction nucleotides: 4. Germline V gene lookup returns CDR1 SGDLS and CDR2 YYNGEE. The CDR3 covers 15 residues. CDR3 loop: CASSVGRAGAYEQYF. The CDR3 nucleotides read TGTGCCAGCAGCGTAGGTCGAGCGGGGGCCTACGAGCAGTACTTC.

This clonotype has ten or more counts. The gene calls are TRBV19 and TRBJ1-1; D not certain. The germline V gene encodes CDR1 LNHDA and CDR2 SQIVND (reference sequence). Trimming pared 5 bases from V and 1 base from J, leaving 11 bases between. The CDR3 contains 14 residues. The CDR3 DNA follows: TGTGCCAGTAGTTATAGTTGGGGGAACACTGAAGCTTTCTTT. Amino acid sequence: CASSYSWGNTEAFF.

This clonotype was detected many times. This sequence joins TRBV2 and TRBJ2-5; the match to TRBD1 covers 7 bases. CDR3 length equals 15 residues. The trim removed 5 bases at V and 0 bases at J, leaving 6 bases unmatched. The germline V gene encodes CDR1 SNHLY and CDR2 FYNNEI. CDR3 DNA: TGTGCCAGCAGTCCGCCCGGGACAGACCAAGAGACCCAGTACTTC. Protein: CASSPPGTDQETQYF.

The rearrangement links TRBV11-1 to TRBJ1-1; tentatively, D is TRBD1 (5 bases). The CDR3 runs to 14 residues. With 6 bases removed from V and 4 bases from J, the gap between germline ends came to 15 bases. Germline-derived CDR1 and CDR2 are SGHAT and FQDESV (reference sequence). CDR3 sequence (DNA): TGTGCCAGCAGTCCCGCGGCAGGGACCACTGAAGCTTTCTTT. Residues: CASSPAAGTTEAFF.

The sample holds many counts of this clonotype. The V and J genes are TRBV6-1 and TRBJ2-7, with D unresolved. The CDR3 loop spans 12 amino acids. Germline values: CDR1 MNHNS, CDR2 SASEGT. V lost 6 bases, J lost 3 bases, and 9 bases lay in between. CDR3 coding DNA: TGTGCCAGCAGAACAGCTATCTACGAGCAGTACTTC. It encodes CASRTAIYEQYF.

Comments on this clonotype: A single base separates this from a much larger clone, so it may be a read error. The rearrangement joins TRBV10-3 to TRBJ1-5; tentative D call: TRBD1 (6 bases). The CDR3 has 14 amino acids. Germline V gives CDR1 ENHRY, CDR2 SYGVKD. CDR3 nucleotide sequence: TGTGCCAGTTCCCGGGGGGGCATCAATCGGCCCCAGCATTTT. This gives the protein CASSRGGINRPQHF.

The chain combines TRBV25-1 with TRBJ2-1, with 11 bases that match TRBD2. Germline V gives CDR1 MGHDK, CDR2 SYGVNS. The CDR3 covers 16 residues. Germline trimming cut 1 base from V and 8 bases from J; bases unmatched to any gene: 7. The CDR3 protein is CASSELGSGGADEQFF. The CDR3 bases are TGTGCCAGCAGTGAATTGGGTAGCGGGGGGGCCGATGAGCAGTTCTTC.

This clonotype appeared a few times. This chain's CDR3 is CATSRGTTYEQYF. The CDR3 DNA sequence: TGTGCCACCAGCAGAGGGACTACCTACGAGCAGTACTTC. This chain links TRBV15 with TRBJ2-7, with D tentatively TRBD2 (6 bases). This CDR3 region has 13 residues. CDR1 is LNHNV, CDR2 YYDKDF, per germline (reference sequence). V was pared by 1 base and J by 2 bases, with 6 bases between. The variable domain in full, with the rest retrieved from reference TRBV15 and TRBJ2-7, is DAMVIQNPRYQVTQFGKPVTLSCSQTLNHNVMYWYQQKSSQAPKLLFHYYDKDFNNEADTPDNFQSRRPNTSFCFLDIRSPGLGDTAMYLCATSRGTTYEQYFGPGTRLTVT.

The rearrangement links TRBV6-5 to TRBJ2-5; D unclear. Trimming took 2 bases from V and 1 from J, leaving 5 bases between them. Germline values: CDR1 MNHEY, CDR2 SVGAGI. The CDR3 has 13 residues. The chain's CDR3 is CASSYTPQETQYF. In DNA form, the CDR3 reads TGTGCCAGCAGTTACACCCCCCAAGAGACCCAGTACTTC.

This sequence joins TRBV7-8 and TRBJ1-2, with TRBD1 identical over 11 bases. Germline CDR1 is SGHVS and CDR2 is FQNEAQ. The J segment lost 4 bases and the V segment lost 10 bases, leaving 5 bases of the junction unmatched. This CDR3 comprises 13 residues. The CDR3 loop is CATKGQGGYGYTF. The CDR3 nucleotides are TGTGCCACCAAGGGACAGGGGGGCTATGGCTACACCTTC.

The chain links TRBV7-2 to TRBJ2-5; weak D call: TRBD1 (5 bases). The CDR3 has 13 amino acids. V lost 1 base and J 5 bases, leaving 8 bases between the germline ends. CDR1 and CDR2 from the germline V gene are SGHTA and FQGNSA. This chain's CDR3 is CASSLETGETQYF. The DNA of the CDR3 is TGTGCCAGCAGCTTAGAAACAGGCGAGACCCAGTACTTC.

The table lists this clonotype with many counts. The chain joins TRBV4-2 to TRBJ2-3; the D gene is possibly TRBD1 (5 bases). The CDR3 is 15 residues long. CDR1 is LGHNA and CDR2 is YNFKEQ in the germline V gene. Trimming pared 4 bases from V and 0 bases from J, leaving 11 bases between. For the CDR3, the DNA is TGTGCCAGCAGCCCAGGGTGGACAAGCACAGATACGCAGTATTTT. This codes for CASSPGWTSTDTQYF.

Note on this clonotype: This clone may be a read error of a much larger clone one base away. No DNA is shown, since the ends of the CDR3 on it are uncertain; the CDR3 is the one TCRdb lists. V and J are TRBV10-3 and TRBJ1-2. The CDR3 comprises 13 residues, both ends counted. CDR1 and CDR2 from the germline V gene are ENHRY and SYGVKD. CDR3 sequence: CASSEIGEYGCTF.